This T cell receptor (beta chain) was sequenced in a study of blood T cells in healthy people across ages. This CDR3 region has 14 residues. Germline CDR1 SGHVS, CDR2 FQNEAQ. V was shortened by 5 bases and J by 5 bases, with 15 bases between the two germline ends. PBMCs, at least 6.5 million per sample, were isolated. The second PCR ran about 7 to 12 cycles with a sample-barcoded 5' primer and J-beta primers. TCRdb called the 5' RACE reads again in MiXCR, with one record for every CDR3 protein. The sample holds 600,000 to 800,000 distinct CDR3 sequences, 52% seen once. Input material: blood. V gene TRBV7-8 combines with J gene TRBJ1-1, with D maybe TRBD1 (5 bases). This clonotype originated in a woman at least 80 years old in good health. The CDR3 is CASSPQTGGTEAFF. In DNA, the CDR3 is TGTGCCAGCAGCCCTCAGACGGGGGGGACTGAAGCTTTCTTT. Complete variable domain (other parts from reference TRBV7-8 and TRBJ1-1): GAGVSQSPRYKVAKRGQDVALRCDPISGHVSLFWYQQALGQGPEFLTYFQNEAQLDKSGLPSDRFFAERPEGSVSTLKIQRTQQEDSAVYLCASSPQTGGTEAFFGQGTRLTVV.